Each of the 29 T cell receptor beta chains below was sequenced from the same sample in a study of control samples from healthy donors and cancer patients. Clones were sequenced by immunoSEQ multiplex PCR, and TCRdb holds only the in-frame ones, with some missing. The sample holds 150,000 to 180,000 clones, roughly 93% seen once. The sample taken for sequencing was blood. These TCRs come from a middle-aged man in good health.

This chain uses TRBV10-1 with TRBJ1-2; D might be TRBD1 (5 bases). This CDR3 contains 13 residues. Germline V CDR1 and CDR2: WNHNN, SYGVQD (reference sequence). The ends were cut back, 3 bases at V and 3 bases at J, with 8 bases in the middle. The DNA for the CDR3 is TGCGCCAGCAGTGACTGGGGGGACTATGGCTACACCTTC. Protein product: CASSDWGDYGYTF.

V usage is TRBV18 and J usage is TRBJ2-2; possible D gene TRBD2, 6 bases. The V gene lost 1 base and the J gene lost 2 bases, with 11 bases spanning the gap. From germline, CDR1 is KGHSH and CDR2 LQKENI. This CDR3 region has 16 residues. CDR3 bases: TGTGCCAGCTCACCACAGGAGGGAGCTAACACCGGGGAGCTGTTTTTT. Amino acid sequence: CASSPQEGANTGELFF.

The V gene is TRBV28, the J gene TRBJ2-7; the match to TRBD2 covers 9 bases. The germline V gene has CDR1 MDHEN and CDR2 SYDVKM. CDR3 length: 14 amino acids. With V trimmed by 4 bases and J by 6 bases, 7 bases remained unmatched. CDR3 sequence: CASSWSSGSGEQYF. In DNA, the CDR3 is TGTGCCAGCAGTTGGAGTAGCGGGAGTGGCGAGCAGTACTTC. Complete variable domain (other parts from reference TRBV28 and TRBJ2-7): DVKVTQSSRYLVKRTGEKVFLECVQDMDHENMFWYRQDPGLGLRLIYFSYDVKMKEKGDIPEGYSVSREKKERFSLILESASTNQTSMYLCASSWSSGSGEQYFGPGTRLTVT.

The rearrangement links TRBV7-9 to TRBJ1-1; a weak D match, TRBD1 (5 bases). Germline CDR1 is SEHNR and CDR2 is FQNEAQ (reference sequence). This CDR3 spans 16 amino acids. V was clipped by 6 bases and J by 1 base, with 18 bases between them. For the CDR3, the DNA is TGTGCCAGCAGTCCCCCCGTCCGGGGGTCGAACACTGAAGCTTTCTTT. It yields the protein CASSPPVRGSNTEAFF.

This clone is a singleton in its sample. The chain couples TRBV4-1 to TRBJ2-2; TRBD2 matches 11 bases. The ends lost 0 bases at V and 7 bases at J; junction bases unmatched: 13. Germline-derived CDR1 and CDR2 are MGHRA and YSYEKL. The CDR3 extends over 19 amino acids. The CDR3: CASSQDETSGTIGYGELFF. The CDR3 nucleotides read TGCGCCAGCAGCCAAGATGAGACTAGCGGGACCATAGGGTACGGGGAGCTGTTTTTT.

This clone was counted a single time. The V call is TRBV11-3, the J call TRBJ2-2; D gene ambiguous. Looked up from germline, CDR1 is SGHNT and CDR2 is YENEEA. The length of the CDR3 is 13 residues. Trimming shortened V by 1 base and J by 4 bases, and 4 bases separated the two germline ends. The CDR3 DNA sequence: TGTGCCAGCAGCTTAGGCCTCACCGGGGAGCTGTTTTTT. This codes for CASSLGLTGELFF.

CDR3 in DNA: TGTGCCAGCAGCCCGGGACTAGCGGGGAGCTCCTACAATGAGCAGTTCTTC. Amino acid sequence: CASSPGLAGSSYNEQFF. The chain joins TRBV3-1 (or the pseudogene TRBV3-2) to TRBJ2-1; 13 nucleotides match TRBD2. This CDR3 region has 17 residues. Germline V gives CDR1 LGHDT, CDR2 YNNKEL (reference sequence). V lost 4 bases and J lost 0; bases outside the gene matches: 3.

This clone was seen only a few times. This chain uses TRBV24-1 with TRBJ2-1; 8 bases line up with TRBD1. CDR3 length: 16 residues. Germline assignment: CDR1 KGHDR and CDR2 SFDVKD. The junction had 5 bases not matched to a gene; V was cut back by 4 bases and J by 1 base. The CDR3 spells CATSDQWTGSYNEQFF. As DNA, the CDR3 is TGTGCCACCAGTGACCAGTGGACAGGGTCCTACAATGAGCAGTTCTTC.

The chain carries TRBV5-1 and TRBJ2-1; possible D gene TRBD1, 5 bases. The CDR3 totals 15 residues. CDR1 SGHRS and CDR2 YFSETQ come from the germline V gene. Trimming shortened V by 0 bases and J by 2 bases, and 9 bases separated the two germline ends. The CDR3 nucleotides are TGCGCCAGCAGCTTGGGGGTGGGGCCCTACAATGAGCAGTTCTTC. This codes for CASSLGVGPYNEQFF. Filled out from reference TRBV5-1 and TRBJ2-1, the complete variable domain reads KAGVTQTPRYLIKTRGQQVTLSCSPISGHRSVSWYQQTPGQGLQFLFEYFSETQRNKGNFPGRFSGRQFSNSRSEMNVSTLELGDSALYLCASSLGVGPYNEQFFGPGTRLTVL.

The gene calls are TRBV4-2 and TRBJ2-2, with a weak D call TRBD2 (6 bases). Trimming took 1 base from V and 1 from J, leaving 10 bases between them. The CDR3 spans 16 residues. In germline, CDR1 is LGHNA, CDR2 YNFKEQ. CDR3 sequence: CASSQVDSGNTGELFF. The CDR3 region has the DNA TGTGCCAGCAGCCAAGTTGATAGCGGGAACACCGGGGAGCTGTTTTTT.

Here the CDR3 reads CASSLRAGNSGANVLTF. The CDR3 region has the DNA TGTGCCAGCAGCTTAAGAGCGGGGAACTCCGGGGCCAACGTCCTGACTTTC. This chain connects TRBV11-2 to TRBJ2-6; TRBD2 aligns across 7 bases. The CDR3 consists of 17 residues. Looked up from germline, CDR1 is SGHAT and CDR2 is FQNNGV. J lost 4 bases, V lost 2 bases, and 8 bases had no gene match.

The chain uses TRBV28 and TRBJ2-3, with 7 nucleotides matching TRBD1. Germline CDR1 MDHEN, CDR2 SYDVKM. This CDR3 is built from 15 residues. V shed 4 bases, J shed 2 bases, and the junction held 6 bases outside the gene matches. The CDR3: CASSSLGQFTDTQYF. The CDR3 region has the DNA TGTGCCAGCAGTTCGTTGGGACAGTTCACAGATACGCAGTATTTT.

The V and J genes are TRBV3-1 (or the pseudogene TRBV3-2) and TRBJ1-1, with D hard to call. The CDR3 extends over 17 amino acids. The V end lost 5 bases, the J end lost 1 base, and 20 bases lay between the germline ends. Germline V lookup: CDR1 LGHDT, CDR2 YNNKEL (reference sequence). The CDR3 nucleotides read TGTGCCAGCAGCAAAGGCGAGGGTCTTATAGCGAACACTGAAGCTTTCTTT. Translated: CASSKGEGLIANTEAFF.

This chain uses TRBV6-1 with TRBJ2-2; TRBD2 matches at 11 bases. Germline V CDR1 and CDR2: MNHNS, SASEGT. This CDR3 spans 17 amino acids. The junction had 7 bases not matched to a gene; V was cut back by 4 bases and J by 3 bases. CDR3 bases: TGTGCCAGCAGTGCCATGCTAGCGGGAGGAGACACCGGGGAGCTGTTTTTT. Encoded protein: CASSAMLAGGDTGELFF.

The gene calls are TRBV5-4 and TRBJ2-1; 8 bases align to TRBD2. The V gene end was trimmed by 0 bases and the J gene end by 5 bases; junction bases not matched to a gene: 4. CDR1 and CDR2 (germline): SGHNT, YYREEE (reference sequence). The CDR3 runs 15 residues. CDR3 residues: CASSLEGREDNEQFF. Written as DNA, the CDR3 is TGTGCCAGCAGCTTGGAGGGGCGGGAGGACAATGAGCAGTTCTTC. Variable domain in full (rest from reference TRBV5-4 and TRBJ2-1): ETGVTQSPTHLIKTRGQQVTLRCSSQSGHNTVSWYQQALGQGPQFIFQYYREEENGRGNFPPRFSGLQFPNYSSELNVNALELDDSALYLCASSLEGREDNEQFFGPGTRLTVL.

The chain combines TRBV28 with TRBJ1-3, with 11 bases identical to TRBD1. The junction had 11 bases not matched to a gene; V was cut back by 10 bases and J by 0 bases. The CDR3 sequence is 17 residues long. CDR1 is MDHEN and CDR2 is SYDVKM in the germline V gene. CDR3 residues: CATRDRGDRVSGNTIYF. CDR3 bases: TGTGCCACCCGGGACAGGGGGGACCGAGTCTCTGGAAACACCATATATTTT.

The gene calls are TRBV19 and TRBJ2-7; 10 nucleotides agree with TRBD2. Germline values: CDR1 LNHDA, CDR2 SQIVND (reference sequence). V shed 1 base, J shed 5 bases, and the junction held 8 bases outside the gene matches. CDR3 size: 16 residues. The CDR3 coding sequence is TGTGCCAGTAGTATAGGTACTAGCGGGATAAGCGACGAGCAGTACTTC. Translated: CASSIGTSGISDEQYF.

This chain uses TRBV10-3 with TRBJ2-1, with D unclear. Trimming removed 2 bases at V and 4 bases at J, with 18 bases between. The CDR3 extends over 17 amino acids. Germline lookup yields CDR1 ENHRY and CDR2 SYGVKD. As DNA, the CDR3 is TGTGCCATCAGTGAGACCCCCTCGGCGGACCAATACAATGAGCAGTTCTTC. This codes for CAISETPSADQYNEQFF.

The V and J genes are TRBV6-5 and TRBJ1-6; no reliable D call. The CDR3 loop spans 16 amino acids. Trimming pared 2 bases from V and 2 bases from J, leaving 10 bases between. Germline CDR1 reads MNHEY; CDR2 reads SVGAGI. CDR3 coding DNA: TGTGCCAGCAGTTACATCGGTGGACCCTATAATTCACCCCTCCACTTT. Translated, it gives CASSYIGGPYNSPLHF.

In its sample, this clone was seen once. The chain has TRBV28 and TRBJ1-2, with D hard to call. This CDR3 has 14 residues. Germline V gives CDR1 MDHEN, CDR2 SYDVKM. V was cut by 6 bases and J by 0 bases, with 11 bases left in between. The CDR3 reads CASSLRMTNYGYTF. As DNA, the CDR3 is TGTGCCAGCAGCCTCAGGATGACTAACTATGGCTACACCTTC.

This clone came up a few times. The chain employs TRBV3-1 (or the pseudogene TRBV3-2) and TRBJ2-7; the D gene is possibly TRBD2 (5 bases). CDR3 length equals 13 residues. Trimming left V 4 bases short and J 4 bases short, with 11 bases between. Germline V gives CDR1 LGHDT, CDR2 YNNKEL (reference sequence). The CDR3 protein is CASSLARTYEQYF. The CDR3 nucleotides read TGTGCCAGCAGCCTAGCGAGGACGTACGAGCAGTACTTC.

The chain links TRBV11-2 to TRBJ1-1; D remains unclear. The CDR3 runs to 14 residues. Trimming removed 2 bases from V and 10 bases from J, with 17 bases in between. Germline values: CDR1 SGHAT, CDR2 FQNNGV. The CDR3 here is CASSLRRMVGSAFF. The CDR3 DNA reads TGTGCCAGCAGCTTACGCAGGATGGTGGGGTCAGCTTTCTTT.

The genes are TRBV19 and TRBJ2-1; TRBD2 matches 7 bases. CDR1 and CDR2 (germline): LNHDA, SQIVND (reference sequence). The V and J ends lost 3 bases and 0 bases, in that order; junction bases with no gene match: 5. This CDR3 comprises 16 residues. The CDR3 here is CASSMTSRSSYNEQFF. CDR3 in DNA: TGTGCCAGTAGTATGACTAGCAGGAGCTCCTACAATGAGCAGTTCTTC.

The V and J genes are TRBV5-1 and TRBJ2-1, with D possibly being TRBD2 (5 bases). Per germline, CDR1 SGHRS and CDR2 YFSETQ. The V and J ends lost 4 bases and 4 bases respectively, with 12 bases between them. The CDR3 sequence is 14 residues long. The CDR3 protein is CASSPAEGYNEQFF. The DNA for the CDR3 is TGCGCCAGCAGCCCGGCCGAGGGATACAATGAGCAGTTCTTC.

This chain links TRBV7-2 with TRBJ2-1; D gene ambiguous. The germline V and J ends were trimmed by 2 bases and 0 bases, with 11 bases remaining between them. This CDR3 contains 16 residues. Germline loops: CDR1 SGHTA, CDR2 FQGNSA. CDR3 coding DNA: TGTGCCAGCAGCTTATCGGGCCTCAGCTCCTACAATGAGCAGTTCTTC. Translated, it gives CASSLSGLSSYNEQFF. Based on the CDR3 plus reference TRBV7-2 and TRBJ2-1, the full variable domain is GAGVSQSPSNKVTEKGKDVELRCDPISGHTALYWYRQSLGQGLEFLIYFQGNSAPDKSGLPSDRFSAERTGGSVSTLTIQRTQQEDSAVYLCASSLSGLSSYNEQFFGPGTRLTVL.

V gene TRBV18 combines with J gene TRBJ2-7, with a tentative D call TRBD2 (6 bases). Germline V gene lookup returns CDR1 KGHSH and CDR2 LQKENI. Trimming left V 0 bases short and J 2 bases short, with 8 bases between. This CDR3 comprises 14 residues. The CDR3 region is CASSPPGGTYEQYF. The CDR3 DNA sequence: TGTGCCAGCTCACCACCTGGGGGGACCTACGAGCAGTACTTC.

V is TRBV2 and J is TRBJ1-2; maybe TRBD1 (5 bases). The CDR3 is 13 residues long. Germline V gene lookup returns CDR1 SNHLY and CDR2 FYNNEI. V dropped 10 bases and J dropped 4 bases, with 16 bases sitting between them. The CDR3: CAIAATELYGYTF. CDR3 coding DNA: TGTGCCATCGCCGCGACAGAACTCTATGGCTACACCTTC.

The V call is TRBV10-3, the J call TRBJ2-7; 9 positions match TRBD1. The length of the CDR3 is 14 residues. The V segment lost 8 bases and the J segment 5 bases; nucleotides outside the gene matches: 10. Germline assignment: CDR1 ENHRY and CDR2 SYGVKD. In DNA form, the CDR3 reads TGTGCCATCGGGATGGGACAGGGAAATCACGAGCAGTACTTC. Its protein is CAIGMGQGNHEQYF.

The rearrangement links TRBV19 to TRBJ2-1, with TRBD2 matching over 7 bases. The CDR3 is 16 amino acids. V was pared by 8 bases and J by 3 bases, with 13 bases of the junction left unmatched. From germline, CDR1 is LNHDA and CDR2 SQIVND (reference sequence). CDR3 sequence reads: CASGRLAGTRYNEQFF. The CDR3 DNA reads TGTGCCAGTGGAAGACTAGCTGGGACCCGCTACAATGAGCAGTTCTTC.